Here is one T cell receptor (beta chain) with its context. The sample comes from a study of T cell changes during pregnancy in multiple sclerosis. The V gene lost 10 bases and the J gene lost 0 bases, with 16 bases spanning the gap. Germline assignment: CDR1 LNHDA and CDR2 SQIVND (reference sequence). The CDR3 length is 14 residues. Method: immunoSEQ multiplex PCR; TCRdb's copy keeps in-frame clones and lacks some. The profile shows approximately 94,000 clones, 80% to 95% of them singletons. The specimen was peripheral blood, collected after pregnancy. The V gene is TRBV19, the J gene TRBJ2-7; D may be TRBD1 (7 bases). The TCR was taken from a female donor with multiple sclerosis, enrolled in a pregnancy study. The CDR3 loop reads CATRRDSSSYEQYF. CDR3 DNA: TGTGCCACCAGGCGGGACAGCAGCTCCTACGAGCAGTACTTC.